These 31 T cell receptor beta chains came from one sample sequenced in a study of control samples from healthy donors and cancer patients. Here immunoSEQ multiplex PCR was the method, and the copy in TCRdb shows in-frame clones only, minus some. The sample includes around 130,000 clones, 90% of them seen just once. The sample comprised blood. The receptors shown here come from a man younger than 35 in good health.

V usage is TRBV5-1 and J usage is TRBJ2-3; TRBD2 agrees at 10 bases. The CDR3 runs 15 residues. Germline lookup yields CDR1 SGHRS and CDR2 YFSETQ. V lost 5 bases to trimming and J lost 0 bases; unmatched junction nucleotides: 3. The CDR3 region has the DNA TGCGCCAGCAGTCCGACTAGCGGGAGCACAGATACGCAGTATTTT. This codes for CASSPTSGSTDTQYF. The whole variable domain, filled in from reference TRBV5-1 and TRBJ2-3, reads KAGVTQTPRYLIKTRGQQVTLSCSPISGHRSVSWYQQTPGQGLQFLFEYFSETQRNKGNFPGRFSGRQFSNSRSEMNVSTLELGDSALYLCASSPTSGSTDTQYFGPGTRLTVL.

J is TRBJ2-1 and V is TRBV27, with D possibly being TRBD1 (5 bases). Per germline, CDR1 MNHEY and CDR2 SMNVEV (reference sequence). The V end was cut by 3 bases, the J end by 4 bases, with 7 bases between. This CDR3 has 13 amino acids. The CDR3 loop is CASSFDSYNEQFF. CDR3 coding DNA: TGTGCCAGCAGTTTTGACAGTTACAATGAGCAGTTCTTC.

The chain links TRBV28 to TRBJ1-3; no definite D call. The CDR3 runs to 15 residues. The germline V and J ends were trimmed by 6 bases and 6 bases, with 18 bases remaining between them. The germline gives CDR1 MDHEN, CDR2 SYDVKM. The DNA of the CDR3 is TGTGCCAGCAGACCGTGGACGGATACCTTAAACACCATATATTTT. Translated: CASRPWTDTLNTIYF.

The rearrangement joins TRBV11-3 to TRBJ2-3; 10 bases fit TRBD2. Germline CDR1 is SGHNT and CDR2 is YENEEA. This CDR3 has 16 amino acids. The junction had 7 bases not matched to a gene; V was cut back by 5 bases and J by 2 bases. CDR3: CASSRRTSGDTDTQYF. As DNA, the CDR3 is TGTGCCAGCAGCCGAAGGACTAGCGGTGACACAGATACGCAGTATTTT.

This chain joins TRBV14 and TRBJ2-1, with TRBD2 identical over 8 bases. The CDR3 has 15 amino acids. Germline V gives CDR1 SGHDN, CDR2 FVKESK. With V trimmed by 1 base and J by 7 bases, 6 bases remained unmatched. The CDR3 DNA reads TGTGCCAGCAGCCAAGCGGAGCGGGGGCGTAATGAGCAGTTCTTC. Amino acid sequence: CASSQAERGRNEQFF. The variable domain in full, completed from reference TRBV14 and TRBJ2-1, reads EAGVTQFPSHSVIEKGQTVTLRCDPISGHDNLYWYRRVMGKEIKFLLHFVKESKQDESGMPNNRFLAERTGGTYSTLKVQPAELEDSGVYFCASSQAERGRNEQFFGPGTRLTVL.

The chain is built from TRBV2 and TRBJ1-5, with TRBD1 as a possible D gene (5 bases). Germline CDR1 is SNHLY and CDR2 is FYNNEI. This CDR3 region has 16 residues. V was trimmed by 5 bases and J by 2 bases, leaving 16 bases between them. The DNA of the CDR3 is TGTGCCAGCAGTCTTGGGACTAAACGGGGCAATCAGCCCCAGCATTTT. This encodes CASSLGTKRGNQPQHF.

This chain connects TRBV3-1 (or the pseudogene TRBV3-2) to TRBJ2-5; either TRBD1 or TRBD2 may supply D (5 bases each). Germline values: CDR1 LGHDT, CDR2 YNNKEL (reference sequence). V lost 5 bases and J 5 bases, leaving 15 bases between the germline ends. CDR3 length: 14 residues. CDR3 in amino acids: CASSDRDPTETQYF. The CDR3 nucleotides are TGTGCCAGCAGCGACCGGGACCCGACCGAGACCCAGTACTTC.

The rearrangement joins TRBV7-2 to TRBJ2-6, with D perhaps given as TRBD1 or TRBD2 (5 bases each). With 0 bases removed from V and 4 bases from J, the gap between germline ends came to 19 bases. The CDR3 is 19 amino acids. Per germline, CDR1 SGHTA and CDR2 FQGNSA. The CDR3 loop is CASSLAPGPPSRGANVLTF. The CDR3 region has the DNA TGTGCCAGCAGCTTAGCGCCGGGACCGCCTTCTAGGGGGGCCAACGTCCTGACTTTC. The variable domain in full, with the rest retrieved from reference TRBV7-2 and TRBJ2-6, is GAGVSQSPSNKVTEKGKDVELRCDPISGHTALYWYRQSLGQGLEFLIYFQGNSAPDKSGLPSDRFSAERTGGSVSTLTIQRTQQEDSAVYLCASSLAPGPPSRGANVLTFGAGSRLTVL.

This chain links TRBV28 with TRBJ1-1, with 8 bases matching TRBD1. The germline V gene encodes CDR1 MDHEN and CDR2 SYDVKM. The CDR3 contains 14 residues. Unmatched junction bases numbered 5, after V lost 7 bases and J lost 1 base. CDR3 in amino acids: CASTYRGENTEAFF. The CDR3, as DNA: TGTGCCAGCACCTACAGGGGGGAGAACACTGAAGCTTTCTTT. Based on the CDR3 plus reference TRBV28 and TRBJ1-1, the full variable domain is DVKVTQSSRYLVKRTGEKVFLECVQDMDHENMFWYRQDPGLGLRLIYFSYDVKMKEKGDIPEGYSVSREKKERFSLILESASTNQTSMYLCASTYRGENTEAFFGQGTRLTVV.

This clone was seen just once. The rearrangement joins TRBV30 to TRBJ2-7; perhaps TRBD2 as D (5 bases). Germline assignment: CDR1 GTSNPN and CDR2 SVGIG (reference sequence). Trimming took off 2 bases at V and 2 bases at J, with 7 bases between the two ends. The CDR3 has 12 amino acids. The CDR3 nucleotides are TGTGCCTGGAGTCTCGGGACCTACGAGCAGTACTTC. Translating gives CAWSLGTYEQYF.

The CDR3 reads CAWSTGPLGDGYTF. The CDR3, as DNA: TGTGCCTGGAGTACGGGGCCCCTAGGGGATGGCTACACCTTC. The V call is TRBV30, the J call TRBJ1-2, with D perhaps matching TRBD1 (5 bases). Germline V gene data show CDR1 as GTSNPN and CDR2 as SVGIG (reference sequence). The CDR3 length is 14 residues. V was cut by 2 bases and J by 6 bases, with 16 bases left in between.

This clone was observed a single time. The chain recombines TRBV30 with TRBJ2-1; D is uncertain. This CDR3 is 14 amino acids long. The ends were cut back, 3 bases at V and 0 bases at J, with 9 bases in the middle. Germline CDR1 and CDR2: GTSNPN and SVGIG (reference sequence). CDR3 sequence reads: CAWRPVSSYNEQFF. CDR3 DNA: TGTGCCTGGAGGCCCGTGAGCTCCTACAATGAGCAGTTCTTC.

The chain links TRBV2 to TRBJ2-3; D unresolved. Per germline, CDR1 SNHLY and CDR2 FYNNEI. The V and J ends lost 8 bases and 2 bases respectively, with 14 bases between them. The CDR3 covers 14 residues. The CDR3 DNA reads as TGTGCCAGCTCGGTCGTTGGGGACACAGATACGCAGTATTTT. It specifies CASSVVGDTDTQYF.

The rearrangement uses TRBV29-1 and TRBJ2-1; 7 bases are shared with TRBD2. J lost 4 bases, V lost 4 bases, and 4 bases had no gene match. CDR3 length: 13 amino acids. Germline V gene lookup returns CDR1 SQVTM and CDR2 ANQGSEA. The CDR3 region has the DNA TGCAGCGTTGGGTCTAGCGGTTACAATGAGCAGTTCTTC. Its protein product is CSVGSSGYNEQFF.

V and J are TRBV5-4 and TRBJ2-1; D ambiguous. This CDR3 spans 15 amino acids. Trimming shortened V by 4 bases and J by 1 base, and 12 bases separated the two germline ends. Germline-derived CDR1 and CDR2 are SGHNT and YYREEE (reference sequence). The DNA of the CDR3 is TGTGCCAGCAGCCCTGACGGGCTTTCCTACAATGAGCAGTTCTTC. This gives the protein CASSPDGLSYNEQFF. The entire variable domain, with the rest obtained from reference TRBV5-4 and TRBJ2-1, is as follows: ETGVTQSPTHLIKTRGQQVTLRCSSQSGHNTVSWYQQALGQGPQFIFQYYREEENGRGNFPPRFSGLQFPNYSSELNVNALELDDSALYLCASSPDGLSYNEQFFGPGTRLTVL.

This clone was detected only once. Written as DNA, the CDR3 is TGTGCCACCAGTGATTTTGCCAGGGGCAATGAGCAGTTCTTC. It is translated as CATSDFARGNEQFF. V usage is TRBV24-1 and J usage is TRBJ2-1; perhaps TRBD1 as D (6 bases). The CDR3 consists of 14 residues. With 1 base removed from V and 6 bases from J, the gap between germline ends came to 9 bases. The germline CDR1 and CDR2 sequences are KGHDR and SFDVKD.

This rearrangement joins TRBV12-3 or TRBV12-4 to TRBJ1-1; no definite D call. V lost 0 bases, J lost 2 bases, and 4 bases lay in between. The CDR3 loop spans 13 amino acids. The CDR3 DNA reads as TGTGCCAGCAGTTTAGCAGATAACACTGAAGCTTTCTTT. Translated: CASSLADNTEAFF.

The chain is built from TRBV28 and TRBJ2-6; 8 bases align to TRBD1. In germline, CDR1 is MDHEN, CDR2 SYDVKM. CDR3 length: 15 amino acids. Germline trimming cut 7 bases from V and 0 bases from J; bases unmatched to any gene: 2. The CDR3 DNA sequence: TGTGCCAGCATAGACAGGGGCTCTGGGGCCAACGTCCTGACTTTC. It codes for CASIDRGSGANVLTF.

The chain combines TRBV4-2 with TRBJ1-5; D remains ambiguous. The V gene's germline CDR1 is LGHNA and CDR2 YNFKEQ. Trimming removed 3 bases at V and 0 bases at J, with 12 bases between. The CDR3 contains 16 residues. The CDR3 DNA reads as TGTGCCAGCAGCCAGGTCTGGGCAAATAGCAATCAGCCCCAGCATTTT. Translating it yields CASSQVWANSNQPQHF.

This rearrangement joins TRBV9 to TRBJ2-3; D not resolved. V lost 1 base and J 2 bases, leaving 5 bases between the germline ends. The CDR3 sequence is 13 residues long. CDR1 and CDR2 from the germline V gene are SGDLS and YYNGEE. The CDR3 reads CASSVHDTDTQYF. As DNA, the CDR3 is TGTGCCAGCAGCGTACACGACACAGATACGCAGTATTTT.

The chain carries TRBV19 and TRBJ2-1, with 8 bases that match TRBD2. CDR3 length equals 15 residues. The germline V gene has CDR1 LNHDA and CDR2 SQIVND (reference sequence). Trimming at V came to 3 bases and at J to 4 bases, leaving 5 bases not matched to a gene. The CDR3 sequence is CASSMSSGLYNEQFF. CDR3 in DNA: TGTGCCAGTAGTATGTCTAGCGGGCTTTACAATGAGCAGTTCTTC.

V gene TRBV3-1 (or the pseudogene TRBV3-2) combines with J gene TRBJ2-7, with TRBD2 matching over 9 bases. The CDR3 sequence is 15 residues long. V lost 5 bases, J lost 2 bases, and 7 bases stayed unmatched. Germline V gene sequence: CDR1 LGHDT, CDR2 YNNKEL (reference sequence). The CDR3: CASSSSGGSPYEQYF. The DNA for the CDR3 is TGTGCCAGCAGCTCAAGCGGGGGGTCACCCTACGAGCAGTACTTC.

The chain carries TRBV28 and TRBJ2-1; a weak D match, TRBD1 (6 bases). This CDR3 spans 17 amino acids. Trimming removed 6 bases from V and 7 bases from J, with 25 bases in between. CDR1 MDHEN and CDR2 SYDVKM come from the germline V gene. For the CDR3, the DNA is TGTGCCAGCAGCCCACTCCCGGGTACAGGGAAACCTAATGAGCAGTTCTTC. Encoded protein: CASSPLPGTGKPNEQFF.

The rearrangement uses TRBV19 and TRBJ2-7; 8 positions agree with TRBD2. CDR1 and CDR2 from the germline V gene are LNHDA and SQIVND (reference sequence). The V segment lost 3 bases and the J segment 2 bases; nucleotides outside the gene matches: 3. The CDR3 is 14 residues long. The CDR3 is CASSIGGGTYEQYF. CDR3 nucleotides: TGTGCCAGTAGTATCGGGGGGGGAACCTACGAGCAGTACTTC.

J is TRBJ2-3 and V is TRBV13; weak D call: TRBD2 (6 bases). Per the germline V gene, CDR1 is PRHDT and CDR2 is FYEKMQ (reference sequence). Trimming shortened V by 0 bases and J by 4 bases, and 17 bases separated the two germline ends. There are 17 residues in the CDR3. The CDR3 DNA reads TGTGCCAGCAGCTTAGGAGATCCTAGCGATTCGCCAGATACGCAGTATTTT. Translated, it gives CASSLGDPSDSPDTQYF.

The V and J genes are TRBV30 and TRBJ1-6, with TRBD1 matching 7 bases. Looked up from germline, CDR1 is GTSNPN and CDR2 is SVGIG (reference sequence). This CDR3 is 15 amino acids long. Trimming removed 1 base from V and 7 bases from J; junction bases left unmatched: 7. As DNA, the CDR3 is TGTGCCTGGAGTGCCACGACAGGGTGGAATTCACCCCTCCACTTT. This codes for CAWSATTGWNSPLHF.

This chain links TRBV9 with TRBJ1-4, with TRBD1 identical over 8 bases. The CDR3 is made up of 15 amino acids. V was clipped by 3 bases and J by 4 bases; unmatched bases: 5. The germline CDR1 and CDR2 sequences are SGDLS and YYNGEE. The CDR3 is CASSAQTGVNEKLFF. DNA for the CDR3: TGTGCCAGCAGCGCTCAGACAGGGGTTAATGAAAAACTGTTTTTT.

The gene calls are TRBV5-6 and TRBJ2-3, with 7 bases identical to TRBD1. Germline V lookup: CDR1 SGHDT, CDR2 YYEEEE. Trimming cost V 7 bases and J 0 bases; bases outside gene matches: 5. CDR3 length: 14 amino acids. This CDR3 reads CASDRQGSTDTQYF. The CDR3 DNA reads TGTGCCAGCGACAGACAGGGTAGCACAGATACGCAGTATTTT.

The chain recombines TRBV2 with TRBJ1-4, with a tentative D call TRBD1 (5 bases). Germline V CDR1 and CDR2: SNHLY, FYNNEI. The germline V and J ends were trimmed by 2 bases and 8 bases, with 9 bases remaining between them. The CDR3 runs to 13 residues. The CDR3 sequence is CASSETGGEKLFF. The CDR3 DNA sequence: TGTGCCAGCAGTGAAACTGGGGGGGAAAAACTGTTTTTT.

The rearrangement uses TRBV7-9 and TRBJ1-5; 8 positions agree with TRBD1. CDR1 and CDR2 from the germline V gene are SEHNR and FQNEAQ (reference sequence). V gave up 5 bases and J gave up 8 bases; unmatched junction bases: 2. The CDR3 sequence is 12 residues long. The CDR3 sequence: CASSAQGEPQHF. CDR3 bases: TGTGCCAGCAGCGCACAGGGGGAGCCCCAGCATTTT.

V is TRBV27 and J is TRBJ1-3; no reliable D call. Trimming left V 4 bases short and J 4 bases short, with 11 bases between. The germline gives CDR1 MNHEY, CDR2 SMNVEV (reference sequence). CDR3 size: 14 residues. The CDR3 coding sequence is TGTGCCAGCAGTTCCCTCCCCAGCGGAAACACCATATATTTT. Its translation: CASSSLPSGNTIYF.